This note documents a single TCR beta chain sequence. This CDR3 contains 14 residues. Germline V gives CDR1 MGHRA, CDR2 YSYEKL. Trimming cost V 3 bases and J 5 bases, with 13 bases left between them. cDNA serving as the sequencing template came from extracted, reverse transcribed RNA. Clones were sequenced by immunoSEQ multiplex PCR, and TCRdb holds only the in-frame ones, with some missing. The data hold around 150,000 clones, with less than 70% observed a single time. As for treatment: oral pan-JAK inhibitor, 5-10 mg twice daily. The sample is drawn from a study of CD8+ T cells in alopecia areata. The sample here was CD4+ T cells sorted from blood, taken at week 24, from a patient treated with tofacitinib. This chain links TRBV4-1 with TRBJ1-1; maybe TRBD1 (6 bases). The TCR sequence derives from a human donor with alopecia areata. CDR3 sequence (DNA): TGCGCCAGCAGCCACCGACAGGAACCAACTGAAGCTTTCTTT. Translating gives CASSHRQEPTEAFF.